The 18 T cell receptor beta chains reported below all come from one sample, sequenced in a study of OX40 agonist ivuxolimab in advanced cancers. Measured with immunoSEQ multiplex PCR; TCRdb has only the in-frame clones, and not every one. The sample includes tens of thousands of clones, 84% seen only once; the top ten take approximately 22%. The sample was CD4+ or CD8+ T cells sorted from blood, taken in a trial of the OX40 agonist ivuxolimab. The receptors here all came from an adult with an advanced solid tumor such as melanoma, head and neck, liver or kidney cancer.

The rearrangement uses TRBV19 and TRBJ2-7; 9 positions match TRBD1. The V gene's germline CDR1 is LNHDA and CDR2 SQIVND (reference sequence). This CDR3 has 12 amino acids. With 5 bases clipped from V and 6 bases from J, the junction kept 2 bases outside the gene matches. The CDR3, as DNA: TGTGCCAGTAGTGCGACAGGGGGCGAGCAGTACTTC. Protein: CASSATGGEQYF.

The J gene is TRBJ1-1, the V gene TRBV19; no reliable D call. Trimming shortened V by 2 bases and J by 0 bases, and 7 bases separated the two germline ends. This CDR3 has 14 residues. Germline assignment: CDR1 LNHDA and CDR2 SQIVND (reference sequence). CDR3 protein: CASSIRILNTEAFF. The CDR3, as DNA: TGTGCCAGTAGTATACGGATTTTGAACACTGAAGCTTTCTTT.

The rearrangement joins TRBV7-6 to TRBJ2-1; TRBD2 matches 10 bases. Germline trimming cut 2 bases from V and 8 bases from J; bases unmatched to any gene: 6. Germline CDR1 SGHVS, CDR2 FNYEAQ. The CDR3 is 15 amino acids. For the CDR3, the DNA is TGTGCCAGCAGCTTACTAGCGGGAGCGAGCGATGAGCAGTTCTTC. Residues: CASSLLAGASDEQFF.

The chain uses TRBV15 and TRBJ2-3; D is ambiguous. CDR1 LNHNV and CDR2 YYDKDF come from the germline V gene (reference sequence). Trimming stripped 0 bases from V and 6 bases from J, with 7 bases between. CDR3 length: 13 residues. The CDR3 loop reads CATSRDLGDTQYF. The CDR3 DNA reads as TGTGCCACCAGCAGAGATTTGGGGGATACGCAGTATTTT.

The rearrangement uses TRBV19 and TRBJ1-5, with D perhaps matching TRBD1 (6 bases). Germline V gene sequence: CDR1 LNHDA, CDR2 SQIVND (reference sequence). CDR3 size: 18 residues. Trimming took off 3 bases at V and 1 base at J, with 19 bases between the two ends. This chain's CDR3 is CASSMPGYGGASNQPQHF. In DNA form, the CDR3 reads TGTGCCAGTAGTATGCCGGGATATGGGGGGGCGAGCAATCAGCCCCAGCATTTT.

The chain joins TRBV13 to TRBJ2-3, with D possibly TRBD2 on 6 matching bases. CDR1 is PRHDT and CDR2 is FYEKMQ in the germline V gene (reference sequence). The V and J ends lost 11 bases and 1 base respectively, with 16 bases between them. This CDR3 contains 14 residues. This chain's CDR3 is CASATRGGTDTQYF. CDR3 bases: TGTGCCTCCGCGACTAGAGGGGGCACAGATACGCAGTATTTT.

The J gene is TRBJ2-1, the V gene TRBV30; 7 bases fit TRBD2. J lost 8 bases, V lost 0 bases, and 4 bases had no gene match. The germline V gene encodes CDR1 GTSNPN and CDR2 SVGIG (reference sequence). The CDR3 sequence is 13 residues long. The DNA for the CDR3 is TGTGCCTGGAGTGTGGGGAGGGCCGATGAGCAGTTCTTC. Its protein is CAWSVGRADEQFF.

This chain uses TRBV18 with TRBJ2-7, with 12 bases that match TRBD2. The CDR3 spans 16 residues. In germline, CDR1 is KGHSH, CDR2 LQKENI. The trim removed 3 bases at V and 0 bases at J, leaving 3 bases unmatched. CDR3 amino acids: CASSPWTSGDSYEQYF. In DNA, the CDR3 is TGTGCCAGCTCACCTTGGACTAGCGGGGACTCCTACGAGCAGTACTTC.

This clone was seen just once. The rearrangement uses TRBV2 and TRBJ2-7; D might be TRBD2 (7 bases). The ends were cut back, 11 bases at V and 6 bases at J, with 20 bases in the middle. Per the germline V gene, CDR1 is SNHLY and CDR2 is FYNNEI. The CDR3 runs to 13 residues. CDR3 sequence reads: CALGEGVGSEQYF. CDR3 DNA sequence: TGTGCCCTAGGGGAGGGGGTAGGATCCGAGCAGTACTTC.

A word on this clone: This specimen includes other DNA sequences encoding the same CDR3. The J gene is TRBJ2-3, the V gene TRBV4-2; 9 nucleotides match TRBD2. Germline V gene sequence: CDR1 LGHNA, CDR2 YNFKEQ. V was clipped by 1 base and J by 6 bases; unmatched bases: 11. The CDR3 loop spans 17 amino acids. For the CDR3, the DNA is TGTGCCAGCAGCCAAGGTCGGGGCGGGGGGGCCTCGGATACGCAGTATTTT. Translation: CASSQGRGGGASDTQYF.

The rearrangement links TRBV13 to TRBJ2-7; D not certain. The CDR3 is 12 residues long. CDR1 is PRHDT and CDR2 is FYEKMQ in the germline V gene (reference sequence). Trimming removed 4 bases at V and 1 base at J, with 5 bases between. The CDR3 sequence: CASSSVSYEQYF. CDR3 coding DNA: TGTGCCAGCAGCTCCGTATCCTACGAGCAGTACTTC.

The gene calls are TRBV30 and TRBJ2-7, with D hard to call. Trimming removed 0 bases at V and 3 bases at J, with 9 bases between. The CDR3 consists of 13 residues. Germline V gives CDR1 GTSNPN, CDR2 SVGIG (reference sequence). CDR3 DNA sequence: TGTGCCTGGAGTGTGGGGTCTGGCTACGAGCAGTACTTC. This translates into CAWSVGSGYEQYF.

This clone showed up just once. The rearrangement links TRBV28 to TRBJ1-1; TRBD1 might be the D (5 bases). Deletions cut 10 bases from V and 0 bases from J, with 9 bases between. The CDR3 runs 12 residues. Germline V lookup: CDR1 MDHEN, CDR2 SYDVKM. In nucleotides, the CDR3 is TGTGCCACTTCCAGGGTGAACACTGAAGCTTTCTTT. Protein: CATSRVNTEAFF.

A remark on this clone: One end of the junction does not line up with germline, which may come from a read error. Written as DNA, the CDR3 is TGCGCCAGCAGCCAAGATGAGGGGACAGGGAAAAGCTTC. Its protein is CASSQDEGTGKSF. The genes are TRBV4-3 and TRBJ1-1, with TRBD1 identical over 9 bases. The V gene's germline CDR1 is LGHNA and CDR2 YSLEER. This CDR3 has 13 residues.

CDR3 coding DNA: TGTGCCGGCGCCACAAACAGGGGGCGGGACAATGAGCAGTTCTTC. It yields the protein CAGATNRGRDNEQFF. The rearrangement uses TRBV2 and TRBJ2-1, with 9 bases identical to TRBD1. The CDR3 spans 15 residues. CDR1 and CDR2 from the germline V gene are SNHLY and FYNNEI. The V gene end was trimmed by 11 bases and the J gene end by 5 bases; junction bases not matched to a gene: 13.

This clone was observed a single time. V is TRBV5-4 and J is TRBJ2-7, with D maybe TRBD2 (6 bases). Germline CDR1 and CDR2: SGHNT and YYREEE (reference sequence). The CDR3 sequence is 14 residues long. The V end lost 0 bases, the J end lost 5 bases, and 12 bases lay between the germline ends. DNA of the CDR3: TGTGCCAGCAGCTTGGACCTCGGAGGGGACGAGCAGTACTTC. Its translation is CASSLDLGGDEQYF.

The CDR3 bases are TGTGCCAGCAGTTTAGCGGTTTGGGAGACCCAGTACTTC. This codes for CASSLAVWETQYF. The V and J genes are TRBV28 and TRBJ2-5; D gene ambiguous. The germline gives CDR1 MDHEN, CDR2 SYDVKM. This CDR3 is 13 amino acids long. The germline V and J ends were trimmed by 2 bases and 5 bases, with 9 bases remaining between them.

The CDR3 spells CASSVAAGASEKLFF. The CDR3 DNA follows: TGTGCCAGCAGCGTAGCCGCGGGGGCGAGTGAAAAACTGTTTTTT. This sequence joins TRBV9 and TRBJ1-4, with TRBD1 as a possible D gene (6 bases). The CDR3 is 15 amino acids. Germline V gives CDR1 SGDLS, CDR2 YYNGEE. V was cut by 0 bases and J by 7 bases, with 13 bases left in between.